These 20 T cell receptor beta chains came from one sample sequenced in a study of blood T cell repertoires in COVID-19. TCRdb keeps only in-frame clones here, not all; method: immunoSEQ multiplex PCR. The sample comprises about 300,000 clones, about 86% of which are singletons, and approximately 1.3% rests with the top ten. Sequenced: peripheral blood. These receptors were taken from a woman aged 45-65 years with acute or convalescent COVID-19.

The chain has TRBV7-2 and TRBJ2-2; weak D call: TRBD1 (5 bases). This CDR3 has 15 amino acids. Trimming took off 4 bases at V and 0 bases at J, with 9 bases between the two ends. Germline V gives CDR1 SGHTA, CDR2 FQGNSA. CDR3 loop: CASSSGHANTGELFF. The CDR3 DNA reads TGTGCCAGCAGCTCCGGACACGCGAACACCGGGGAGCTGTTTTTT.

The genes are TRBV2 and TRBJ2-1; tentative D call: TRBD2 (5 bases). In germline, CDR1 is SNHLY, CDR2 FYNNEI. The V gene lost 8 bases and the J gene lost 10 bases, with 15 bases spanning the gap. This CDR3 comprises 12 residues. CDR3 residues: CASSEQDLEQFF. The CDR3 nucleotides read TGTGCCAGCTCCGAGCAGGACTTAGAGCAGTTCTTC.

The V gene is TRBV7-9, the J gene TRBJ1-5; tentative D call: TRBD1 (6 bases). The CDR3 sequence is 14 residues long. Germline values: CDR1 SEHNR, CDR2 FQNEAQ (reference sequence). Trimming took 6 bases from V and 0 from J, leaving 9 bases between them. CDR3 nucleotide sequence: TGTGCCAGCAGTCGACAGGATAGCAATCAGCCCCAGCATTTT. Protein product: CASSRQDSNQPQHF. Full variable domain (outside the CDR3, taken from reference TRBV7-9 and TRBJ1-5): DTGVSQNPRHKITKRGQNVTFRCDPISEHNRLYWYRQTLGQGPEFLTYFQNEAQLEKSRLLSDRFSAERPKGSFSTLEIQRTEQGDSAMYLCASSRQDSNQPQHFGDGTRLSIL.

A single count supports this clone. The chain joins TRBV19 to TRBJ1-5; tentative D call: TRBD1 (5 bases). This CDR3 comprises 14 residues. Germline loops: CDR1 LNHDA, CDR2 SQIVND (reference sequence). V was cut by 7 bases and J by 6 bases, with 16 bases left in between. In DNA form, the CDR3 reads TGTGCCAGTAATACCGGGACTGAGGGTCAGCCCCAGCATTTT. Translating it yields CASNTGTEGQPQHF.

In its sample, this clone was seen many times. The gene calls are TRBV11-2 and TRBJ1-2; no clear D. CDR3 size: 13 residues. Trimming removed 0 bases from V and 8 bases from J, with 10 bases in between. CDR1 is SGHAT, CDR2 FQNNGV, per germline. The CDR3 sequence: CASSLDERTGYTF. The DNA of the CDR3 is TGTGCCAGCAGCTTAGATGAGCGGACCGGCTACACCTTC.

Comments on this clone: Other nucleotide sequences from this sample produce the same CDR3. This rearrangement joins TRBV7-9 to TRBJ2-1; tentative D call: TRBD1 (5 bases). Germline V lookup: CDR1 SEHNR, CDR2 FQNEAQ (reference sequence). The V and J ends lost 5 bases and 7 bases respectively, with 12 bases between them. The CDR3 length is 13 residues. The CDR3 protein is CASSPSQGNEQFF. The CDR3, as DNA: TGTGCCAGCAGCCCGTCCCAGGGAAATGAGCAGTTCTTC.

This clone was observed a single time. The chain carries TRBV11-2 and TRBJ2-7; 9 nucleotides agree with TRBD2. This CDR3 is 15 amino acids long. CDR1 and CDR2 (germline): SGHAT, FQNNGV. The V and J ends lost 4 bases and 6 bases, in that order; junction bases with no gene match: 10. The DNA of the CDR3 is TGTGCCAGCAGCTCCTCTAGCGGGAACACGGGCGAGCAGTACTTC. Protein sequence: CASSSSSGNTGEQYF.

The rearrangement links TRBV19 to TRBJ1-2; TRBD1 is a possible D gene (6 bases). Trimming left V 5 bases short and J 6 bases short, with 19 bases between. This CDR3 region has 15 residues. Germline V gene sequence: CDR1 LNHDA, CDR2 SQIVND (reference sequence). In DNA form, the CDR3 reads TGTGCCAGTAGTTTTCTATCGGACAGCTTCGATGGCTACACCTTC. Protein sequence: CASSFLSDSFDGYTF.

About this clone itself: Other DNA sequences in this specimen translate into the identical CDR3. The chain has TRBV5-1 and TRBJ1-1, with a weak D call TRBD1 (6 bases). Trimming took off 0 bases at V and 5 bases at J, with 11 bases between the two ends. The length of the CDR3 is 14 residues. Germline V CDR1 and CDR2: SGHRS, YFSETQ. The CDR3, as DNA: TGCGCCAGCAGCTTGGCGGGGGGCGCGACTGAAGCTTTCTTT. Translated: CASSLAGGATEAFF.

The chain recombines TRBV6-5 with TRBJ2-3; 8 nucleotides match TRBD1. The CDR3 covers 15 residues. The V gene's germline CDR1 is MNHEY and CDR2 SVGAGI. The junction had 5 bases not matched to a gene; V was cut back by 2 bases and J by 4 bases. The CDR3 sequence is CASSYGTGGADTQYF. CDR3 DNA: TGTGCCAGCAGTTACGGGACAGGAGGGGCAGATACGCAGTATTTT.

This clone has a handful of counts. Other DNA sequences in the same sample also yield this CDR3. The chain uses TRBV30 and TRBJ2-7, with D perhaps matching TRBD1 (5 bases). Deletions cut 3 bases from V and 2 bases from J, with 8 bases between. Germline CDR1 reads GTSNPN; CDR2 reads SVGIG (reference sequence). The CDR3 loop spans 12 amino acids. CDR3 DNA: TGTGCCTGGAGAAGGGGCACCTACGAGCAGTACTTC. The encoded protein is CAWRRGTYEQYF.

The chain employs TRBV5-1 and TRBJ2-3, with D possibly matching TRBD1 (5 bases). Per germline, CDR1 SGHRS and CDR2 YFSETQ. CDR3 size: 16 residues. Trimming cost V 6 bases and J 1 base, with 18 bases left between them. The CDR3 sequence is CASTRTTGVGTDTQYF. The CDR3 DNA reads TGCGCCAGCACGAGGACAACAGGAGTCGGCACAGATACGCAGTATTTT.

This clone has just a few counts. The chain has TRBV7-7 and TRBJ2-5, with D maybe TRBD2 (6 bases). The CDR3 is 16 residues long. The germline V and J ends were trimmed by 5 bases and 2 bases, with 18 bases remaining between them. The germline V gene has CDR1 SSHAT and CDR2 FNYEAQ (reference sequence). CDR3 amino acids: CASSAKGGGAQETQYF. CDR3 nucleotides: TGTGCCAGCAGCGCTAAGGGAGGAGGGGCTCAAGAGACCCAGTACTTC.

J is TRBJ2-2 and V is TRBV19; 7 bases are a match to TRBD1. The CDR3 totals 15 residues. Losses at the gene ends were 4 bases for V and 4 bases for J; bases not matched to a gene: 6. Germline V gene sequence: CDR1 LNHDA, CDR2 SQIVND (reference sequence). The CDR3 bases are TGTGCCAGTAGTACCAACCGGGACAGCACCGGGGAGCTGTTTTTT. The encoded protein is CASSTNRDSTGELFF.

The chain carries TRBV3-1 (or the pseudogene TRBV3-2) and TRBJ1-3; D unresolved. Germline-derived CDR1 and CDR2 are LGHDT and YNNKEL (reference sequence). This CDR3 comprises 12 residues. V lost 4 bases and J 4 bases, leaving 5 bases between the germline ends. The CDR3 region is CASSREGNTIYF. The CDR3 DNA is TGTGCCAGCAGCCGCGAGGGAAACACCATATATTTT.

The rearrangement joins TRBV7-9 to TRBJ2-1; possibly TRBD2 for D (5 bases). This CDR3 contains 15 residues. With 5 bases removed from V and 4 bases from J, the gap between germline ends came to 15 bases. Germline CDR1 is SEHNR and CDR2 is FQNEAQ (reference sequence). CDR3 sequence reads: CASSPPGWGYNEQFF. CDR3 sequence (DNA): TGTGCCAGCAGCCCCCCGGGGTGGGGTTACAATGAGCAGTTCTTC.

The CDR3 DNA is TGTGCCAGCAGGGTTACAGGGAACACTGAAGCTTTCTTT. As protein: CASRVTGNTEAFF. The genes are TRBV6-4 and TRBJ1-1, with TRBD1 as a possible D gene (5 bases). Germline assignment: CDR1 MRHNA and CDR2 SNTAGT. This CDR3 is 13 amino acids long. The V end lost 6 bases, the J end lost 1 base, and 9 bases lay between the germline ends.

The rearrangement joins TRBV19 to TRBJ2-1, with 9 bases matching TRBD2. Trimming took 5 bases from V and 7 from J; bases not matched to a gene: 12. The CDR3 consists of 16 residues. CDR1 LNHDA and CDR2 SQIVND come from the germline V gene (reference sequence). CDR3 coding DNA: TGTGCCAGTAGTCCAGTTATGCTAGCGGGACCTAATGAGCAGTTCTTC. Translation gives CASSPVMLAGPNEQFF.

The chain employs TRBV7-2 and TRBJ1-1; 7 bases align to TRBD1. V lost 3 bases, J lost 5 bases, and 12 bases stayed unmatched. The CDR3 is 16 residues long. Germline-derived CDR1 and CDR2 are SGHTA and FQGNSA. Here the CDR3 DNA reads TGTGCCAGCAGCTTCAAATTAGGGGGCGGGAAAACTGAAGCTTTCTTT. Its protein product is CASSFKLGGGKTEAFF.

The rearrangement joins TRBV9 to TRBJ1-2, with D uncertain. V lost 7 bases, J lost 7 bases, and 14 bases lay in between. CDR3 length equals 12 residues. Germline CDR1 and CDR2: SGDLS and YYNGEE. This CDR3 is CASGAESRGYTF. The CDR3 DNA reads as TGTGCCAGCGGAGCCGAAAGCCGTGGCTACACCTTC.